This passage covers 5 T cell receptor beta chains from one sample sequenced in a study of blood T cell repertoires in COVID-19. Using immunoSEQ multiplex PCR, the repertoire was profiled, and TCRdb retains in-frame clones only, with some absent. The profile shows roughly 700,000 clones, 85% to 90% of them singletons. Sample: peripheral blood. The source of these receptors is a woman aged 18-29 years with acute or convalescent COVID-19.

The rearrangement joins TRBV11-2 to TRBJ1-3; maybe TRBD1 (5 bases). Between the trimmed V and J ends, which lost 3 bases and 1 base, there was a span of 10 bases. Germline V gene data show CDR1 as SGHAT and CDR2 as FQNNGV. The CDR3 is made up of 15 amino acids. The CDR3 coding sequence is TGTGCCAGCAGCTTCAGGGCCCAATCTGGAAACACCATATATTTT. This gives the protein CASSFRAQSGNTIYF.

V is TRBV6-2 or TRBV6-3 and J is TRBJ1-1; D is unresolved. V gave up 5 bases and J gave up 4 bases, with 11 bases separating them. Germline CDR1 is MNHEY and CDR2 is SVGEGT. The CDR3 length is 13 residues. The chain's CDR3 is CASSPLGRTEAFF. Written as DNA, the CDR3 is TGTGCCAGCAGTCCCCTTGGGCGCACTGAAGCTTTCTTT.

The chain has TRBV18 and TRBJ2-3; D gene unclear. Trimming removed 6 bases from V and 5 bases from J, with 15 bases in between. The germline gives CDR1 KGHSH, CDR2 LQKENI. The CDR3 has 14 residues. Here the CDR3 DNA reads TGTGCCAGCTCTCTAACTACGGTGGGAGATACGCAGTATTTT. Protein: CASSLTTVGDTQYF.

The chain joins TRBV10-3 to TRBJ1-1; 7 bases are shared with TRBD1. Per the germline V gene, CDR1 is ENHRY and CDR2 is SYGVKD. V lost 11 bases and J lost 5; bases outside the gene matches: 5. There are 11 residues in the CDR3. CDR3 residues: CASQGGTEAFF. CDR3 nucleotides: TGTGCCTCTCAGGGGGGAACTGAAGCTTTCTTT.

The rearrangement joins TRBV19 to TRBJ1-2; tentatively, D is TRBD1 (5 bases). Looked up from germline, CDR1 is LNHDA and CDR2 is SQIVND (reference sequence). With 2 bases removed from V and 5 bases from J, the gap between germline ends came to 15 bases. The CDR3 sequence is 15 residues long. Written as DNA, the CDR3 is TGTGCCAGTAGTATACGGCAGGGATGGTTTTATGGCTACACCTTC. Translated: CASSIRQGWFYGYTF. The full variable domain, with the rest looked up from reference TRBV19 and TRBJ1-2, is DGGITQSPKYLFRKEGQNVTLSCEQNLNHDAMYWYRQDPGQGLRLIYYSQIVNDFQKGDIAEGYSVSREKKESFPLTVTSAQKNPTAFYLCASSIRQGWFYGYTFGSGTRLTVV.